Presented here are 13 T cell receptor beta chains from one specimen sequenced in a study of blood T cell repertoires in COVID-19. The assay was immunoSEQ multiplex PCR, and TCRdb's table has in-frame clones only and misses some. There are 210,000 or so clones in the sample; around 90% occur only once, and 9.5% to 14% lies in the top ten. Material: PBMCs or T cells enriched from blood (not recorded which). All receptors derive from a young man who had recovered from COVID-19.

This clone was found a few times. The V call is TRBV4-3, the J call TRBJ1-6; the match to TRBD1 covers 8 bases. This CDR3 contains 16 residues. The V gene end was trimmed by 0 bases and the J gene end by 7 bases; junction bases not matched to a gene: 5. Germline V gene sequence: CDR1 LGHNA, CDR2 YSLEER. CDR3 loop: CASSQDWDRTNSPLHF. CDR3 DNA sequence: TGCGCCAGCAGCCAAGATTGGGACAGGACGAATTCACCCCTCCACTTT.

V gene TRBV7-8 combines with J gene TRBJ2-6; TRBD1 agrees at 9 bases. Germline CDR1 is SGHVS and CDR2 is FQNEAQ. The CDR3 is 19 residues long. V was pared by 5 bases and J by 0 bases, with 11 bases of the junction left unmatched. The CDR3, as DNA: TGTGCCAGCAGCGCAGAAACCGGGACAGGGAGCTCTGGGGCCAACGTCCTGACTTTC. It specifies CASSAETGTGSSGANVLTF. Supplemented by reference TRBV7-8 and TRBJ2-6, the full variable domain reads GAGVSQSPRYKVAKRGQDVALRCDPISGHVSLFWYQQALGQGPEFLTYFQNEAQLDKSGLPSDRFFAERPEGSVSTLKIQRTQQEDSAVYLCASSAETGTGSSGANVLTFGAGSRLTVL.

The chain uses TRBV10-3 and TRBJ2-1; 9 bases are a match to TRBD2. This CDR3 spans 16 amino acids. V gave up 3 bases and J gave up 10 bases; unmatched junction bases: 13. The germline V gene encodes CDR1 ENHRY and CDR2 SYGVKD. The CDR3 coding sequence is TGTGCCATCAGTGATACTGGCGGGGGGGTTTCTAGGGAGCAGTTCTTC. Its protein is CAISDTGGGVSREQFF.

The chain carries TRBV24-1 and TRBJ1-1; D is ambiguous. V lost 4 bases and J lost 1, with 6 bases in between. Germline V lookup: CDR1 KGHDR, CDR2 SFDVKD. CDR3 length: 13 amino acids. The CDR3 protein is CATSDSSNTEAFF. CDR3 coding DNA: TGTGCCACCAGTGACTCCTCGAACACTGAAGCTTTCTTT.

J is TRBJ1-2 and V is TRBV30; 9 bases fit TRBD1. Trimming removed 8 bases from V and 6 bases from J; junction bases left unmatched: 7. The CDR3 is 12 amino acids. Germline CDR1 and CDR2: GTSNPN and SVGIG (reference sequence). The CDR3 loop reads CARYRGLDGYTF. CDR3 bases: TGTGCCAGATACAGGGGGCTGGATGGCTACACCTTC.

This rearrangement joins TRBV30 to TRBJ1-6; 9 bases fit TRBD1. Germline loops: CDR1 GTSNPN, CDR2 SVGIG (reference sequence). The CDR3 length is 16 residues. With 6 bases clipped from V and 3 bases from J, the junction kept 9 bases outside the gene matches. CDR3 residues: CACPPGQGDYNSPLHF. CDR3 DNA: TGTGCCTGCCCTCCGGGACAGGGTGACTATAATTCACCCCTCCACTTT.

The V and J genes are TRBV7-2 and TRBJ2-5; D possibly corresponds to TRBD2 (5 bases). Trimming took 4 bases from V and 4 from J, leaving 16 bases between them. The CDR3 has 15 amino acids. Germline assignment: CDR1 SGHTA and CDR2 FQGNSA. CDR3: CASSYQDFPGETQYF. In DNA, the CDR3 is TGTGCCAGCAGCTATCAGGACTTCCCTGGAGAGACCCAGTACTTC.

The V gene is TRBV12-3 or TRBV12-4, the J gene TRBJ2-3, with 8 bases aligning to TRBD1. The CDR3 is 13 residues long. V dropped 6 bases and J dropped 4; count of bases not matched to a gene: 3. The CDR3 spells CASSLTGADTQYF. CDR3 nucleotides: TGTGCCAGCAGCTTGACAGGGGCAGATACGCAGTATTTT.

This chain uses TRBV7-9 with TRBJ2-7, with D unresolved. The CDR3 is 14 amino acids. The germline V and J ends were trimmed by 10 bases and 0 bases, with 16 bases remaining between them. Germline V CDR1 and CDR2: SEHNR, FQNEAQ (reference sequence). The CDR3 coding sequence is TGTGCCACCGACGGCGGTGGAAGCTCCTACGAGCAGTACTTC. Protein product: CATDGGGSSYEQYF.

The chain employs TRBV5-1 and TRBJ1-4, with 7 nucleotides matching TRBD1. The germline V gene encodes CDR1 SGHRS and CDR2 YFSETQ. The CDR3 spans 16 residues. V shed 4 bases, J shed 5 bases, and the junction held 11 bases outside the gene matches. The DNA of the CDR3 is TGCGCCAGCAGCCAGAAATTGGGACAGCCCAATGAAAAACTGTTTTTT. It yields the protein CASSQKLGQPNEKLFF.

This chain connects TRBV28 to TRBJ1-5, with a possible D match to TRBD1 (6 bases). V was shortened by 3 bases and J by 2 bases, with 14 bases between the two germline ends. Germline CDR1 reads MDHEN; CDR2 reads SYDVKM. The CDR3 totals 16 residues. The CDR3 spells CASSFMSGAGNQPQHF. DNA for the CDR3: TGTGCCAGCAGTTTTATGTCAGGGGCGGGCAATCAGCCCCAGCATTTT.

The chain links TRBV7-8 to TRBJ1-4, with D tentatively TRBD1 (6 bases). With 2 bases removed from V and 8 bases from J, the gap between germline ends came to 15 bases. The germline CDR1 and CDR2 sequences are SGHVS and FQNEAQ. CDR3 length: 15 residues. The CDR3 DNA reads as TGTGCCAGCAGCTTATTGGGGGCGAACGGAGAAAAACTGTTTTTT. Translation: CASSLLGANGEKLFF. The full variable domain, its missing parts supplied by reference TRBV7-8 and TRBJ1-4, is GAGVSQSPRYKVAKRGQDVALRCDPISGHVSLFWYQQALGQGPEFLTYFQNEAQLDKSGLPSDRFFAERPEGSVSTLKIQRTQQEDSAVYLCASSLLGANGEKLFFGSGTQLSVL.

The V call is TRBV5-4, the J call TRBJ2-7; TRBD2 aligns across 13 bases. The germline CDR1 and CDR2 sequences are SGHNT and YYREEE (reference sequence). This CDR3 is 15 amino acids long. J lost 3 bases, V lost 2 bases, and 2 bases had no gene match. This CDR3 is CASSFGLAGVYEQYF. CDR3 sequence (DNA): TGTGCCAGCAGCTTCGGACTAGCGGGAGTCTACGAGCAGTACTTC.